The rows below give T cell receptor beta chains drawn from one sample of a study of cytomegalovirus exposure and HLA in healthy donors. This table comes from immunoSEQ multiplex PCR, and its TCRdb copy is limited to in-frame clones, with some not included. Of around 150,000 clones in the sample, almost 80% are singletons; the top ten hold about 0.93%. The specimen sequenced was PBMCs. The receptors were sampled from a woman in her forties or fifties in good health and CMV-seropositive. The CDR3 runs from the conserved cysteine through the conserved F or W. D genes are given only for firm matches. Clone size, where shown, is once, few, many, or a class for clones that have expanded.

v_gene	j_gene	abundance	d_gene	CDR3nt	CDR3aa
TRBV9	TRBJ2-5	few	TRBD2	TGTGCCAGCAGCATCGGGACTAGCGTTGGAGAGACCCAGTACTTC	CASSIGTSVGETQYF
TRBV5-1	TRBJ1-6	NA	NA	TGCGCCAGCAGCTTGGCACCGGATTCACCCCTCCACTTT	CASSLAPDSPLHF
TRBV4-1	TRBJ2-1	NA	TRBD1	TGCGCCAGCAGCCAAGAACCGGGACAGGGTGGTAACAATGAGCAGTTCTTC	CASSQEPGQGGNNEQFF
TRBV4-1	TRBJ2-2	NA	TRBD2	TGCGCCAGCAGTCGGACTAGGGACACCGGGGAGCTGTTTTTT	CASSRTRDTGELFF
TRBV4-2	TRBJ2-5	NA	TRBD1	TGTGCCAGCAGCCCGGGACAGGGGATGGAGACCCAGTACTTC	CASSPGQGMETQYF
TRBV7-9	TRBJ2-7	NA	NA	TGTGCCAGCAGCTCCAGGGAAAGGTACGAGCAGTACTTC	CASSSRERYEQYF
TRBV28	TRBJ1-2	NA	TRBD1	TGTGCCAGCAGAGGGACAGGGGCTAACTATGGCTACACCTTC	CASRGTGANYGYTF
TRBV7-2	TRBJ2-7	NA	NA	TGTGCCAGCAGCTTAGATACCTACGAGCAGTACTTC	CASSLDTYEQYF
TRBV5-4	TRBJ2-5	NA	NA	TGTGCCATCAGGGGCAGGGCCCAAGAGACCCAGTACTTC	CAIRGRAQETQYF
TRBV6-6	TRBJ2-7	NA	TRBD1	TGTGCCAGCAGTCCTGCGGGACAGGGGACCTACGAGCAGTACTTC	CASSPAGQGTYEQYF
TRBV4-1	TRBJ2-7	NA	TRBD2	TGCGCCAGCAGCCAAGACTACGGACTAGCGGGGAGGGCCATCTCCTACGAGCAGTACTTC	CASSQDYGLAGRAISYEQYF
TRBV28	TRBJ1-5	NA	TRBD1	TGTGCCAGCAGTCGGACAGGCTTTAGCAATCAGCCCCAGCATTTT	CASSRTGFSNQPQHF
TRBV28	TRBJ2-3	NA	NA	TGTGCCAGCAGTTTGGACAGTGGGGGCACAGATACGCAGTATTTT	CASSLDSGGTDTQYF
TRBV15	TRBJ2-5	few	NA	TGTGCCACCAGCAGAGATGTGCACAGGAAGGGGGAGACCCAGTACTTC	CATSRDVHRKGETQYF
TRBV9	TRBJ2-7	once	NA	TGTGCCAGCAGCGTAGACCCCACCGGCTCCTACGAGCAGTACTTC	CASSVDPTGSYEQYF
TRBV30	TRBJ1-5	once	TRBD1	TGTGCCTGGAGTACAGGGGGAGGGCAGCCCCAGCATTTT	CAWSTGGGQPQHF
TRBV28	TRBJ2-3	NA	NA	TGTGCCAGCAGTTTAGGGGGGGCCGGTTCAGATACGCAGTATTTT	CASSLGGAGSDTQYF
TRBV7-2	TRBJ1-2	NA	TRBD1	TGTGCCAGCAGCTTAGGACAGGGGGCTCGGGGCTACACCTTC	CASSLGQGARGYTF
TRBV18	TRBJ2-1	NA	TRBD2	TGTGCCAGCTCAAGGGAGGGCCTCTACAATGAGCAGTTCTTC	CASSREGLYNEQFF
TRBV6-1	TRBJ2-7	NA	NA	TGTGCCAGCAGTAGTCCCGGGGGTAGGTACGAGCAGTACTTC	CASSSPGGRYEQYF
TRBV5-6	TRBJ1-2	NA	NA	TGTGCCAGCAGCTTGGAACAGGCGCCCCATGGCTACACCTTC	CASSLEQAPHGYTF
TRBV11-2	TRBJ1-6	NA	TRBD1	TGTGCCAGCAGCGTCGGGGACAGGGTAAATTCACCCCTCCACTTT	CASSVGDRVNSPLHF
TRBV5-8	TRBJ2-7	NA	NA	TGTGCCGTCGGGGGGCCCTCCTACGAGCAGTACTTC	CAVGGPSYEQYF
TRBV6-5	TRBJ1-1	NA	TRBD1	TGTGCCAGCAGGGGACAGTTGACCACTGAAGCTTTCTTT	CASRGQLTTEAFF
TRBV6-6	TRBJ2-7	NA	TRBD1	TGTGCCAGCAGTAACCGACAGGGGAGTTACGAGCAGTACTTC	CASSNRQGSYEQYF
TRBV10-3	TRBJ2-2	NA	NA	TGTGCCATCGGAGGACAGACGAACACCGGGGAGCTGTTTTTT	CAIGGQTNTGELFF
TRBV4-3	TRBJ2-3	NA	NA	TGCGCCAGCAGCCAAGATCTCCGCACAGATACGCAGTATTTT	CASSQDLRTDTQYF
TRBV5-3	TRBJ2-3	NA	TRBD2	TGTGCCAGGAGTTTCGGGACTAGCGGGAGCACAGATACGCAGTATTTT	CARSFGTSGSTDTQYF
TRBV4-3	TRBJ1-2	NA	NA	TGCGCCAGCAGCCAAGATTCGGTCTATGGCTACACCTTC	CASSQDSVYGYTF
TRBV7-8	TRBJ1-2	once	NA	TGTGCCAGCAGTACAACAGGGATTTATGGCTACACCTTC	CASSTTGIYGYTF
TRBV7-8	TRBJ2-7	NA	TRBD2	TGTGCCAGCAGCGGGGTTAGCGGGTTGTCCTACGAGCAGTACTTC	CASSGVSGLSYEQYF
TRBV11-2	TRBJ2-1	NA	TRBD2	TGTGCCAGCAGCGCCGAGGGACTAGCGGGCAATGAGCAGTTCTTC	CASSAEGLAGNEQFF
TRBV5-1	TRBJ1-5	NA	NA	TGCGCCAGCAGCTTGGTAGTAGGGGATCAGCCCCAGCATTTT	CASSLVVGDQPQHF
TRBV18	TRBJ1-5	NA	NA	TGTGCCAGCTCACCAGGCAGGGGAAATCAGCCCCAGCATTTT	CASSPGRGNQPQHF
TRBV9	TRBJ2-1	few	TRBD1	TGTGCCAGCAGCGCCTGGGACAGTGACAATGAGCAGTTCTTC	CASSAWDSDNEQFF
TRBV2	TRBJ2-7	few	TRBD2	TGTGCCAGCATACTAGCGGGAGGAGGCGAGCAGTACTTC	CASILAGGGEQYF
TRBV28	TRBJ1-1	NA	NA	TGTGCCAGCAGTCCACCGGTCAGGTTAAACACTGAAGCTTTCTTT	CASSPPVRLNTEAFF
TRBV4-3	TRBJ1-3	few	NA	TGCGCCAGCAGCCAAGACAGGGCTTTTGGCTACACCATATATTTT	CASSQDRAFGYTIYF
TRBV19	TRBJ2-7	NA	TRBD1	TGTGCCACCGCCCGGGACAGGGGCGCTGGCTACGAGCAGTACTTC	CATARDRGAGYEQYF
TRBV30	TRBJ1-2	NA	NA	TGTGCCTGGAGTCTTCCAGCCGACGGAGCCTATGGCTACACCTTC	CAWSLPADGAYGYTF
TRBV4-3	TRBJ1-1	NA	NA	TGCGCCAGCAGCCAGATCACGGGGAGGGGGGTACTCTATAACACTGAAGCTTTCTTT	CASSQITGRGVLYNTEAFF
TRBV13	TRBJ2-7	few	NA	TGTGCCAGCAGCTTCACTAAGCGATCGAGCTCCTACGAGCAGTACTTC	CASSFTKRSSSYEQYF
TRBV27	TRBJ2-7	NA	NA	TGTGCCAGCAGTTTAGCAGGGGTCAACTCCTACGAGCAGTACTTC	CASSLAGVNSYEQYF
TRBV5-4	TRBJ1-5	few	TRBD1	TGTGCCAGCAGCTTGGCAGGGGGACAGCCCCAGCATTTT	CASSLAGGQPQHF
TRBV5-1	TRBJ1-1	NA	TRBD1	TGCGCCAGCAGCTCCCGGACAGGGAATGGTGCTGAAGCTTTCTTT	CASSSRTGNGAEAFF
TRBV19	TRBJ1-2	NA	NA	TGTGCCAGTAGTATGGCCCGACAGAACTATGGCTACACCTTC	CASSMARQNYGYTF
TRBV6-5	TRBJ2-3	NA	TRBD1	TGTGCCAGCAGCCAGACAGGGTCTCTTACAGATACGCAGTATTTT	CASSQTGSLTDTQYF
TRBV10-3	TRBJ1-2	once	TRBD1	TGTGCCATCAGCCTCGATGGACAGGGTGGCTACACCTTC	CAISLDGQGGYTF
TRBV2	TRBJ2-7	NA	TRBD1	TGTGCCAGCAGTCGACAGGGCCCCTACGAGCAGTACTTC	CASSRQGPYEQYF
TRBV6-6	TRBJ2-7	NA	NA	TGTGCCAGCAGGAAAGAAAGGGACAAGGCCCACGAGCAGTACTTC	CASRKERDKAHEQYF
TRBV29-1	TRBJ1-1	NA	NA	TGCAGCGTTGAAGCGACTATGACTGAAGCTTTCTTT	CSVEATMTEAFF